The present T cell receptor beta chain was sequenced within a study of esophageal squamous cell carcinoma under preoperative chemotherapy (dated by TCRdb to the late 2010s). Notes on the research overall: In the study, TCR repertoires were profiled in both peripheral blood T cells and tumor-infiltrating lymphocytes. In patients with esophageal squamous cell carcinoma, the study looked at what paclitaxel-nedaplatin chemotherapy did to T-cell receptor repertoires. The cohort comprised a few patients with primary esophageal squamous cell carcinoma. Repertoires from samples obtained before paclitaxel-nedaplatin therapy were compared with repertoires from samples obtained after paclitaxel-nedaplatin therapy. What the study reported, not specific to this receptor: A significant increase in TCR diversity was observed in peripheral T cells after chemotherapy, whereas no such increase was observed in tumor-infiltrating lymphocytes. Immediate and substantial changes in clonotype frequency were induced by paclitaxel-nedaplatin therapy, and contraction rather than amplification was more likely to be observed among abundant clones. Post-treatment tumor-infiltrating lymphocytes appeared to be derived in part from peripheral T cells migrating into the tumor, rather than solely from local clonal changes. The analysis included only a few patients with esophageal squamous cell carcinoma, making the cohort small.

In the paper's terms, the time point label means: before preoperative PTX-NDP chemotherapy. Paclitaxel-nedaplatin was administered to patients as preoperative chemotherapy before surgery. From its cysteine to its phenylalanine, the CDR3 spans 12 amino acids. CDR3 DNA is the only sequence kept; it has 36 bases, read in frame from the first base. According to the germline V gene, CDR1 reads LGHNA and CDR2 reads YNFKEQ. Preparation of the library involved PCR. Sequencing instrument: HiSeq X Ten. TCR repertoires were characterized by high-throughput sequencing. Through fastp at Q25 and MiXCR, TCRdb rebuilt clones from the public reads, retaining in-frame beta chains. CDR3 protein sequences are deduplicated, and each keeps its most common genes and DNA. The sample includes roughly 15,000 distinct CDR3 sequences, with about three fifths observed a single time. The ten largest make up 53% of the sample. Points on this clonotype: What antigen it recognizes has not been identified. Base qualities are not at hand, and no much larger clone is one base apart.

The source of this sequence is a human donor with esophageal squamous cell carcinoma. The donor label of this sample is uncertain. The rearranged chain carries TRBV4-2 and TRBJ2-1, with the D gene call left open. Judging by the DNA end, TRBJ2-5 fits better; the J call may be wrong. Sample collection occurred from a patient given preoperative chemotherapy. The CDR3 loop reads CASSQDRETQYF. At the DNA level, the sequence is TGTGCCAGCAGCCAAGATAGAGAGACCCAGTACTTC.